This TCR beta chain was profiled in a study of cytomegalovirus exposure and HLA in healthy donors. Study-wide results and caveats: In most subjects, TCR beta sequences reportedly gave accurate predictions of HLA-A and HLA-B alleles. A few of the chains that were CMV-associated were confirmed in vitro to be specific for CMV antigens.

Notes on this clone: Its specificity is not known.

The PCR used 60 Vbeta and 13 Jbeta primers. Assay: immunoSEQ multiplex PCR; the TCRdb copy retains only in-frame clones and omits some. The profile covers around 160,000 clones, with about 77% appearing a single time and roughly 2.6% taken by the ten largest. The CDR3 runs to 13 residues. Trimming took 4 bases from V and 8 from J; bases not matched to a gene: 5. Germline V CDR1 and CDR2: MGHDK, SYGVNS. The sequenced sample consisted of PBMCs. The receptor's source is a woman between 35 and 50 years old in good health and CMV-seropositive. The rearrangement uses TRBV25-1 and TRBJ1-2; 9 nucleotides match TRBD1. The CDR3 sequence is CASSGTGARGYTF. Written as DNA, the CDR3 is TGTGCCAGCAGTGGGACAGGGGCGCGGGGCTACACCTTC.